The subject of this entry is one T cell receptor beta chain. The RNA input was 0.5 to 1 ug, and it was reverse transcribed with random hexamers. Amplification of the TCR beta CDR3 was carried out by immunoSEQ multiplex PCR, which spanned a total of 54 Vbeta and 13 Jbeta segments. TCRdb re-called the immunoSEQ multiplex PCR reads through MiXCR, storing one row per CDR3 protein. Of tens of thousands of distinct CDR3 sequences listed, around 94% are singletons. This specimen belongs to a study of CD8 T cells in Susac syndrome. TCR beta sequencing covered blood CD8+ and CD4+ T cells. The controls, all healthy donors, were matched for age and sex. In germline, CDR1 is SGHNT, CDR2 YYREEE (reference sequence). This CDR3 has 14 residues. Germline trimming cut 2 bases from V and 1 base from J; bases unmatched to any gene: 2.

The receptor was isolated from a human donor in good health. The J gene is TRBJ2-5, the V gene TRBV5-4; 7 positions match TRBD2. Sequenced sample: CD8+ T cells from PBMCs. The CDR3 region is CASSFGGIQETQYF. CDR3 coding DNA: TGTGCCAGCAGCTTCGGGGGGATCCAAGAGACCCAGTACTTC.